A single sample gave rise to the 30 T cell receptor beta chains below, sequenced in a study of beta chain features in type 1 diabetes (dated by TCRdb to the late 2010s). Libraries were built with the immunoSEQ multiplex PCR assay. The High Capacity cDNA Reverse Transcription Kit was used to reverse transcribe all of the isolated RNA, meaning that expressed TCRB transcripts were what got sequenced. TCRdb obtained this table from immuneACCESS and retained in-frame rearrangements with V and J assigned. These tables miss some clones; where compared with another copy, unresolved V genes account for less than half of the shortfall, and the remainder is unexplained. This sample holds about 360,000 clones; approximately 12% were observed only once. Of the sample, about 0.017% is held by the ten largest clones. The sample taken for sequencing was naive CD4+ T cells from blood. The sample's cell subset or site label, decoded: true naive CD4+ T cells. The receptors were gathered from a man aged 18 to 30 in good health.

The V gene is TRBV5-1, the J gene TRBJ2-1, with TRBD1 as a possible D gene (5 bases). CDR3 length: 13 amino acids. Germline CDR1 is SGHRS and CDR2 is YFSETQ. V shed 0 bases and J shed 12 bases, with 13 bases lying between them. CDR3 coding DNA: TGCGCCAGCAGCTTGGGTGGGGCTACAGGGCAGTTCTTC. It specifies CASSLGGATGQFF.

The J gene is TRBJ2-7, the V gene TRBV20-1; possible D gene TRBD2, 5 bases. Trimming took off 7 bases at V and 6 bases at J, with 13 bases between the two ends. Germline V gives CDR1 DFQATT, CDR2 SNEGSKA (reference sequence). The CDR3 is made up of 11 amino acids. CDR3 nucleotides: TGCAGTGTCGATTATGCGGGCGAGCAGTACTTC. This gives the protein CSVDYAGEQYF.

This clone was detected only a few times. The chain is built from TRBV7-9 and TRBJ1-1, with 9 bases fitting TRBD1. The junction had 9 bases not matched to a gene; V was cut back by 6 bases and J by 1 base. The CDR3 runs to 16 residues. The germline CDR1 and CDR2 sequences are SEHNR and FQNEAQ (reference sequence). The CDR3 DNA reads TGTGCCAGCAGTCCATACAGGGGGCGCGGGAACACTGAAGCTTTCTTT. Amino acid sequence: CASSPYRGRGNTEAFF.

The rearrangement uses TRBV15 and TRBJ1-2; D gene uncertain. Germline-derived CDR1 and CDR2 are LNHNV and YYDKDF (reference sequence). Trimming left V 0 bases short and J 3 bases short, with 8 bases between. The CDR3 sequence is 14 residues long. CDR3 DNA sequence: TGTGCCACCAGCAGAGATAGAACAGACTATGGCTACACCTTC. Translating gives CATSRDRTDYGYTF.

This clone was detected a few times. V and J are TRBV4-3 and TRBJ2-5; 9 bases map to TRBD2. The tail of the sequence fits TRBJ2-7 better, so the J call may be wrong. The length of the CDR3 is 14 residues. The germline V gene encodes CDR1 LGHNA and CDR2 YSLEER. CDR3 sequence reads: CASSQDSGSSEQYF. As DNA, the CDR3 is TGCGCCAGCAGCCAAGATAGCGGGAGTAGCGAGCAGTACTTC.

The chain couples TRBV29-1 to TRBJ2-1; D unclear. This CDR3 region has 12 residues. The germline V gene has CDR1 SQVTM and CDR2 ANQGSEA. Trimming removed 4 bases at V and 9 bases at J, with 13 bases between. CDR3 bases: TGCAGCGTTGGTCCAGGTAACGGTGAGCAGTTCTTC. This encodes CSVGPGNGEQFF.

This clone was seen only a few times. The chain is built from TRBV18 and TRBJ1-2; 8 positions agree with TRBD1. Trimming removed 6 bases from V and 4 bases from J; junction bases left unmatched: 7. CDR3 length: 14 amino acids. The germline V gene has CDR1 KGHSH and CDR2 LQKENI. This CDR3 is CASSWTGLVYGYTF. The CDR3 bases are TGTGCCAGCTCGTGGACAGGGTTGGTCTATGGCTACACCTTC.

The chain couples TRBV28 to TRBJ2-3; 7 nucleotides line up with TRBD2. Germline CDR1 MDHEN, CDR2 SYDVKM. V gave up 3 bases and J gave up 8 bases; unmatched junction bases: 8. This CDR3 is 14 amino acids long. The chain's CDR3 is CASSLLRGRGTQYF. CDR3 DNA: TGTGCCAGCAGTTTGCTCCGGGGGAGGGGTACGCAGTATTTT.

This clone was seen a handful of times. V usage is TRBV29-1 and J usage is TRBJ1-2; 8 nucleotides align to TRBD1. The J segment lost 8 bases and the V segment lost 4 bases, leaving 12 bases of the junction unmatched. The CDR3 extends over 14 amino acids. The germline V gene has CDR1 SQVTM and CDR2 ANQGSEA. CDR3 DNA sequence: TGCAGCGTTGCTATTTTCGCCAGGGGGCGAGGCTACACCTTC. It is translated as CSVAIFARGRGYTF.

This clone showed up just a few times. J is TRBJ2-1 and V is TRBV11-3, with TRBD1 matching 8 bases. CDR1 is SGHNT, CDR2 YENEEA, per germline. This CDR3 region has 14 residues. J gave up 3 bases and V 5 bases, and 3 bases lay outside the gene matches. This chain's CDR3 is CASSGQGIYNEQFF. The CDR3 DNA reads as TGTGCCAGCAGCGGACAGGGCATCTACAATGAGCAGTTCTTC.

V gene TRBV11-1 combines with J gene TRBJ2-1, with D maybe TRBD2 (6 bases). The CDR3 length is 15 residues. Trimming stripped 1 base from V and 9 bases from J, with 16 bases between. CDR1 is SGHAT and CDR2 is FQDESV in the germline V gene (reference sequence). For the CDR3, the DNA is TGTGCCAGCAGCTTAGTATCCGGGGGACCTGTTGAGCAGTTCTTC. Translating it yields CASSLVSGGPVEQFF. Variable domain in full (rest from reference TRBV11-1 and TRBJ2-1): EAEVAQSPRYKITEKSQAVAFWCDPISGHATLYWYRQILGQGPELLVQFQDESVVDDSQLPKDRFSAERLKGVDSTLKIQPAELGDSAMYLCASSLVSGGPVEQFFGPGTRLTVL.

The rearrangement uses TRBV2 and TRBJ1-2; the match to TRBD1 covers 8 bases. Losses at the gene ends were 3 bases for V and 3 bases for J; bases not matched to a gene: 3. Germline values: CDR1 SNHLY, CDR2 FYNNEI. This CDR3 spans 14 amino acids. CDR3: CASSEAGQDYGYTF. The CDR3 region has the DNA TGTGCCAGCAGTGAGGCGGGACAGGACTATGGCTACACCTTC.

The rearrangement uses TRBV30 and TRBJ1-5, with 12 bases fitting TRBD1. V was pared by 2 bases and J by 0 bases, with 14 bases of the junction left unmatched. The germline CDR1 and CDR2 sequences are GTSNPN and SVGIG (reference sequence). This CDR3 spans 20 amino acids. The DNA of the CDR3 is TGTGCCTGGAGTCTAACCAGTCCCGGGACAGGGGGCTATAGCAATCAGCCCCAGCATTTT. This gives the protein CAWSLTSPGTGGYSNQPQHF.

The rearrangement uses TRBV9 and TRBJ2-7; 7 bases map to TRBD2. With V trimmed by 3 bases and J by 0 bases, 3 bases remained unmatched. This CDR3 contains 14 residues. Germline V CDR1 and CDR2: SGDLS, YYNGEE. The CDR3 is CASSGGRGSYEQYF. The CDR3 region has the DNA TGTGCCAGCAGCGGAGGGAGGGGCTCCTACGAGCAGTACTTC.

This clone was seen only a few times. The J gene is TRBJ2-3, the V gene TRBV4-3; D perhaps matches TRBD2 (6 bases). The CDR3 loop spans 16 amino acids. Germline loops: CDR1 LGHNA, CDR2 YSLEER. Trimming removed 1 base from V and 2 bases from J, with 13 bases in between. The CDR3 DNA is TGCGCCAGCAGCCAAGGTGTCGGGGGATTCACAGATACGCAGTATTTT. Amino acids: CASSQGVGGFTDTQYF.

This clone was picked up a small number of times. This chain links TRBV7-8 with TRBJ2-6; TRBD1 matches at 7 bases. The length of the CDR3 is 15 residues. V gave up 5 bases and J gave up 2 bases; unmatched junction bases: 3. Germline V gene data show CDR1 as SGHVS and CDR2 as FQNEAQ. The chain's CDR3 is CASSRQGTGANVLTF. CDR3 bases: TGTGCCAGCAGCAGACAGGGTACTGGGGCCAACGTCCTGACTTTC.

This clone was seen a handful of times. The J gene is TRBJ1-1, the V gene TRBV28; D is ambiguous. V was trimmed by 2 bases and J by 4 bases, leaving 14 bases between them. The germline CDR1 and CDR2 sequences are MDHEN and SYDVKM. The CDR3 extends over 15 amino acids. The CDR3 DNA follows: TGTGCCAGCAGTTTAAGTGGCATACGGAGCACTGAAGCTTTCTTT. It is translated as CASSLSGIRSTEAFF.

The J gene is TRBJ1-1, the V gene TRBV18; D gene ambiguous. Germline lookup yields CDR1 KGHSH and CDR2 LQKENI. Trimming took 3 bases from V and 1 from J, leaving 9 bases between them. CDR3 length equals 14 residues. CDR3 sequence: CASSPQEQNTEAFF. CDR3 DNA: TGTGCCAGCTCACCTCAGGAACAGAACACTGAAGCTTTCTTT.

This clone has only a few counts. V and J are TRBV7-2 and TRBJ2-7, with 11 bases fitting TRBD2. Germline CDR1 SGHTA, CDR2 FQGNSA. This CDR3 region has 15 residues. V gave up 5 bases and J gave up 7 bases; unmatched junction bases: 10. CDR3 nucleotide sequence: TGTGCCAGCAGCCCCTGGACTAGCGGGTTCGTGGAGCAGTACTTC. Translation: CASSPWTSGFVEQYF. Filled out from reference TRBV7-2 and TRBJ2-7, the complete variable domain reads GAGVSQSPSNKVTEKGKDVELRCDPISGHTALYWYRQSLGQGLEFLIYFQGNSAPDKSGLPSDRFSAERTGGSVSTLTIQRTQQEDSAVYLCASSPWTSGFVEQYFGPGTRLTVT.

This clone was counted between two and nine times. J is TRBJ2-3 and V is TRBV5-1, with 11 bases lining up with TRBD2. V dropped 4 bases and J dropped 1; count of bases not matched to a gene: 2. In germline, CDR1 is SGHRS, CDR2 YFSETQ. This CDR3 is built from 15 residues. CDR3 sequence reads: CASSRGLAGTDTQYF. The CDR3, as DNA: TGCGCCAGCAGCCGGGGACTAGCGGGCACAGATACGCAGTATTTT.

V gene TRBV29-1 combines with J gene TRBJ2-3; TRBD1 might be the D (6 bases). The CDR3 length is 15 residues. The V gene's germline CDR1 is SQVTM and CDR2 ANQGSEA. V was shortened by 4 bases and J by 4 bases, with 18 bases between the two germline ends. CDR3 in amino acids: CSVARGTSRADTQYF. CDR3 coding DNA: TGCAGCGTTGCCAGGGGAACCAGCAGGGCAGATACGCAGTATTTT.

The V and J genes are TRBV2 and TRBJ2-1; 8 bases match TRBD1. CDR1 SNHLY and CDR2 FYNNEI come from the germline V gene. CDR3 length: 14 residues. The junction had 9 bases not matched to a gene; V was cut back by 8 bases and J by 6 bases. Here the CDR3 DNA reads TGTGCCAGCTGGATCCCAACAGGGGGCAATGAGCAGTTCTTC. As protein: CASWIPTGGNEQFF.

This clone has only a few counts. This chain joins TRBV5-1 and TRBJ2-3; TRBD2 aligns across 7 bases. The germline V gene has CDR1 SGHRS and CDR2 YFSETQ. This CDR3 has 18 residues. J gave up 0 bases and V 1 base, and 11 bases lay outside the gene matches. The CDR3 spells CASSLPPRASGSTDTQYF. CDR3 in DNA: TGCGCCAGCAGCTTGCCCCCTAGGGCTAGCGGTAGCACAGATACGCAGTATTTT.

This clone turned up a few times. The CDR3 DNA follows: TGTGCCAGCAGCTCCACTAGCGGGGGTTCCTACGAGCAGTACTTC. Its protein is CASSSTSGGSYEQYF. The chain recombines TRBV7-2 with TRBJ2-7; 11 bases match TRBD2. The CDR3 has 15 residues. Germline-derived CDR1 and CDR2 are SGHTA and FQGNSA. The V and J ends lost 4 bases and 1 base, in that order; junction bases with no gene match: 3.

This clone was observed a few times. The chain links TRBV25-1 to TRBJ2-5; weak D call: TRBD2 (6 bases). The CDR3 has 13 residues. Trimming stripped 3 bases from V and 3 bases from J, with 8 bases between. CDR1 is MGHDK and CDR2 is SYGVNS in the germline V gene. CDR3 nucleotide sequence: TGTGCCAGCAGTGATTTAGCGGAAGAGACCCAGTACTTC. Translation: CASSDLAEETQYF.

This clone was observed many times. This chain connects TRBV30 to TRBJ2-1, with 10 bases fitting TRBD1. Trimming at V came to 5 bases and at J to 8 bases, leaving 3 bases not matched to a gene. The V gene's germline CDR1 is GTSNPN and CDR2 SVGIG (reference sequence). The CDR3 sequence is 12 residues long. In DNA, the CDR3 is TGTGCCTGGGGGACAGGGGAATATGAGCAGTTCTTC. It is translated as CAWGTGEYEQFF.

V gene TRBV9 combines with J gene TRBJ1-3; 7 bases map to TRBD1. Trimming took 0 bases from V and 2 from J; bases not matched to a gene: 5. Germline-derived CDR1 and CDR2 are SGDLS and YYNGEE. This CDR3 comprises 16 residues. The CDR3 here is CASSVASQGAGNTIYF. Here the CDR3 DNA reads TGTGCCAGCAGCGTAGCCTCGCAGGGGGCTGGAAACACCATATATTTT. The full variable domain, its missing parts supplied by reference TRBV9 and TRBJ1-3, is DSGVTQTPKHLITATGQRVTLRCSPRSGDLSVYWYQQSLDQGLQFLIQYYNGEERAKGNILERFSAQQFPDLHSELNLSSLELGDSALYFCASSVASQGAGNTIYFGEGSWLTVV.

CDR3 DNA sequence: TGTGCCAGCAGCTACCAGTACGGGAGTCGGGGCTACACCTTC. Translated, it gives CASSYQYGSRGYTF. The chain couples TRBV7-2 to TRBJ1-2; D remains unclear. Per the germline V gene, CDR1 is SGHTA and CDR2 is FQGNSA. The length of the CDR3 is 14 residues. Trimming took 4 bases from V and 8 from J, leaving 17 bases between them.

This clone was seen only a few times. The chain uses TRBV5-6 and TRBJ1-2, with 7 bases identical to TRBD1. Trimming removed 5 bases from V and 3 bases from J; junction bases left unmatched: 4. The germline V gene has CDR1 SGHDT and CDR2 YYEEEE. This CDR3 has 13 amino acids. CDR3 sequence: CASRPTGYYGYTF. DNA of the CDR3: TGTGCCAGCAGGCCGACAGGGTACTATGGCTACACCTTC.

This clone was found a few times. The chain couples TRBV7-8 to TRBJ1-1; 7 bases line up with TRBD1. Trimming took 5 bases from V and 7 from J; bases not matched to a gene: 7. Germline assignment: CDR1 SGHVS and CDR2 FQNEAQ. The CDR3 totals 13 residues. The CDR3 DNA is TGTGCCAGCAGCATGAGGACAGGACGTGAAGCTTTCTTT. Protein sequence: CASSMRTGREAFF. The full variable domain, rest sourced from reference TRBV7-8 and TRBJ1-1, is GAGVSQSPRYKVAKRGQDVALRCDPISGHVSLFWYQQALGQGPEFLTYFQNEAQLDKSGLPSDRFFAERPEGSVSTLKIQRTQQEDSAVYLCASSMRTGREAFFGQGTRLTVV.